These 22 T cell receptor beta chains share one sample of origin, sequenced in a study of T cell responses to AZD1222 COVID-19 vaccine. Using immunoSEQ multiplex PCR, the repertoire was profiled, and TCRdb retains in-frame clones only, with some absent. The sample carries approximately 80,000 clones, about nine tenths recorded once. The sequenced sample was peripheral blood, obtained on day 0 of AZD1222 vaccination. These receptor sequences come from an adult in good health.

The J gene is TRBJ1-5, the V gene TRBV6-1; D possibly corresponds to TRBD1 (5 bases). The CDR3 length is 16 residues. Trimming shortened V by 4 bases and J by 2 bases, and 15 bases separated the two germline ends. The V gene's germline CDR1 is MNHNS and CDR2 SASEGT. CDR3 bases: TGTGCCAGCAGTGGGGGTAGGAGGGGAGGCAATCAGCCCCAGCATTTT. It translates to CASSGGRRGGNQPQHF.

J is TRBJ1-2 and V is TRBV3-1 (or the pseudogene TRBV3-2); 8 bases map to TRBD1. Germline V gene sequence: CDR1 LGHDT, CDR2 YNNKEL (reference sequence). V trimming: 4 bases; J trimming: 7 bases; junction bases outside the gene matches: 2. The CDR3 sequence is 12 residues long. CDR3 sequence: CASSLQGAGYTF. CDR3 nucleotides: TGTGCCAGCAGCCTCCAGGGGGCTGGCTACACCTTC.

This chain connects TRBV3-1 (or the pseudogene TRBV3-2) to TRBJ2-5, with no clear D. CDR3 length: 15 residues. V gave up 0 bases and J gave up 1 base, with 9 bases separating them. CDR1 and CDR2 (germline): LGHDT, YNNKEL (reference sequence). CDR3 in DNA: TGTGCCAGCAGCCAAGATCCGCAGACCCAAGAGACCCAGTACTTC. Encoded protein: CASSQDPQTQETQYF.

This clone was found once. The chain links TRBV5-1 to TRBJ2-2; D is perhaps TRBD1 (5 bases). This CDR3 spans 15 amino acids. Per germline, CDR1 SGHRS and CDR2 YFSETQ. V was shortened by 5 bases and J by 0 bases, with 11 bases between the two germline ends. As DNA, the CDR3 is TGCGCCAGCAGAGGGGAACAGGCGAACACCGGGGAGCTGTTTTTT. As protein: CASRGEQANTGELFF.

The rearrangement uses TRBV25-1 and TRBJ2-7; 7 bases match TRBD1. J was trimmed by 3 bases and V by 5 bases; bases with no gene match: 4. This CDR3 spans 13 amino acids. Germline-derived CDR1 and CDR2 are MGHDK and SYGVNS. The CDR3 coding sequence is TGTGCCAGCAGTCGGGGACAGTTCTACGAGCAGTACTTC. It yields the protein CASSRGQFYEQYF.

This clone has only one observation. The chain is built from TRBV9 and TRBJ2-1; the D gene could be TRBD1 or TRBD2 (5 bases each). The CDR3 covers 13 residues. V was cut by 6 bases and J by 9 bases, with 16 bases left in between. Germline CDR1 is SGDLS and CDR2 is YYNGEE. The CDR3 nucleotides are TGTGCCAGCACCCAAAGAGGGGTTGGTGAGCAGTTCTTC. Translation gives CASTQRGVGEQFF.

This clone was seen just once. The chain links TRBV7-8 to TRBJ1-5, with TRBD1 identical over 9 bases. The CDR3 is made up of 17 amino acids. The germline CDR1 and CDR2 sequences are SGHVS and FQNEAQ. J gave up 1 base and V 2 bases, and 6 bases lay outside the gene matches. The CDR3 spells CASSLMRDRASNQPQHF. In DNA form, the CDR3 reads TGTGCCAGCAGCTTAATGCGGGACAGGGCGAGCAATCAGCCCCAGCATTTT.

The J gene is TRBJ1-3, the V gene TRBV30; a possible D gene is TRBD1 (5 bases). This CDR3 comprises 14 residues. Germline V gene data show CDR1 as GTSNPN and CDR2 as SVGIG (reference sequence). The germline V and J ends were trimmed by 2 bases and 0 bases, with 8 bases remaining between them. CDR3 DNA sequence: TGTGCCTGGAGTCTCGACAGCTCTGGAAACACCATATATTTT. Residues: CAWSLDSSGNTIYF.

This clone came up once. The gene calls are TRBV7-3 and TRBJ2-2; D not resolved. The CDR3 totals 15 residues. The V end was cut by 0 bases, the J end by 3 bases, with 8 bases between. Per germline, CDR1 SGHTA and CDR2 FQGTGA. CDR3 nucleotides: TGTGCCAGCAGCTTAACCAGGACCGACACCGGGGAGCTGTTTTTT. It translates to CASSLTRTDTGELFF.

The chain couples TRBV9 to TRBJ2-3; D unclear. The CDR3 contains 13 residues. Deletions cut 4 bases from V and 6 bases from J, with 12 bases between. Germline V gives CDR1 SGDLS, CDR2 YYNGEE. CDR3 amino acids: CASSPWSSDTQYF. The CDR3, as DNA: TGTGCCAGCAGCCCCTGGTCTTCGGATACGCAGTATTTT.

The rearrangement uses TRBV5-1 and TRBJ1-5; no definite D call. Germline V CDR1 and CDR2: SGHRS, YFSETQ. The V gene lost 5 bases and the J gene lost 1 base, with 7 bases spanning the gap. CDR3 length: 13 residues. The CDR3 DNA follows: TGCGCCAGCAGGGGCGACAGCAATCAGCCCCAGCATTTT. It translates to CASRGDSNQPQHF.

About this clone: Other DNA sequences of this sample code for an identical CDR3. This rearrangement joins TRBV28 to TRBJ2-7; 10 bases are shared with TRBD2. The CDR3 spans 15 residues. The germline gives CDR1 MDHEN, CDR2 SYDVKM. Trimming removed 6 bases from V and 0 bases from J; junction bases left unmatched: 5. The CDR3 here is CASSSVAGGSYEQYF. The CDR3 DNA reads TGTGCCAGCAGCTCTGTAGCGGGAGGCTCCTACGAGCAGTACTTC.

This chain joins TRBV7-3 and TRBJ2-1; D is perhaps TRBD1 or TRBD2 (6 bases each). The CDR3 sequence is 14 residues long. Germline lookup yields CDR1 SGHTA and CDR2 FQGTGA. V shed 1 base and J shed 9 bases, with 13 bases lying between them. This CDR3 reads CASSLSGGGGEQFF. In DNA form, the CDR3 reads TGTGCCAGCAGCTTAAGTGGAGGGGGTGGTGAGCAGTTCTTC.

The chain recombines TRBV19 with TRBJ2-7; D perhaps matches TRBD2 (5 bases). The CDR3 is 14 amino acids. CDR1 LNHDA and CDR2 SQIVND come from the germline V gene (reference sequence). V shed 6 bases and J shed 0 bases, with 12 bases lying between them. This chain's CDR3 is CASSNERDSYEQYF. As DNA, the CDR3 is TGTGCCAGTAGCAACGAGAGGGACTCCTACGAGCAGTACTTC. Based on the CDR3 plus reference TRBV19 and TRBJ2-7, the full variable domain is DGGITQSPKYLFRKEGQNVTLSCEQNLNHDAMYWYRQDPGQGLRLIYYSQIVNDFQKGDIAEGYSVSREKKESFPLTVTSAQKNPTAFYLCASSNERDSYEQYFGPGTRLTVT.

The chain carries TRBV15 and TRBJ2-7; 8 bases align to TRBD2. The CDR3 runs 16 residues. In germline, CDR1 is LNHNV, CDR2 YYDKDF (reference sequence). The V segment lost 0 bases and the J segment 4 bases; nucleotides outside the gene matches: 8. CDR3 in DNA: TGTGCCACCAGCAGAGATGGAAGCGGGAGTCTGTACGAGCAGTACTTC. Its protein is CATSRDGSGSLYEQYF.

This sequence joins TRBV12-3 or TRBV12-4 and TRBJ2-2, with a weak D call TRBD2 (5 bases). V lost 8 bases and J lost 7, with 11 bases in between. The CDR3 is 12 residues long. The CDR3 here is CASSGEHGELFF. The DNA of the CDR3 is TGTGCCAGCTCTGGGGAGCACGGGGAGCTGTTTTTT.

The chain recombines TRBV7-9 with TRBJ1-2; D perhaps matches TRBD1 (6 bases). V lost 5 bases and J 8 bases, leaving 12 bases between the germline ends. CDR1 and CDR2 from the germline V gene are SEHNR and FQNEAQ (reference sequence). This CDR3 spans 12 amino acids. The CDR3 coding sequence is TGTGCCAGCAGCAGAGAGGGGGAAGGCTACACCTTC. This gives the protein CASSREGEGYTF.

The chain links TRBV7-9 to TRBJ1-4; no clear D gene. This CDR3 has 16 residues. Trimming removed 7 bases from V and 0 bases from J, with 15 bases in between. The germline V gene encodes CDR1 SEHNR and CDR2 FQNEAQ (reference sequence). This CDR3 reads CASTSSVFATNEKLFF. CDR3 DNA sequence: TGTGCCAGCACCTCGTCGGTTTTTGCAACTAATGAAAAACTGTTTTTT.

The V and J genes are TRBV7-3 and TRBJ2-7, with a weak D call TRBD2 (7 bases). The V end was cut by 5 bases, the J end by 4 bases, with 18 bases between. The length of the CDR3 is 15 residues. Germline V CDR1 and CDR2: SGHTA, FQGTGA. The CDR3 region is CASSQNGGPGYEQYF. The CDR3 DNA follows: TGTGCCAGCAGCCAAAACGGGGGGCCAGGGTACGAGCAGTACTTC.

This clone has just a few counts. V usage is TRBV27 and J usage is TRBJ2-1; TRBD1 aligns across 9 bases. Germline trimming cut 2 bases from V and 4 bases from J; bases unmatched to any gene: 6. Germline V gene lookup returns CDR1 MNHEY and CDR2 SMNVEV (reference sequence). The CDR3 covers 16 residues. CDR3 coding DNA: TGTGCCAGCAGTTTAGGAGCCGGGACAGGGTACAATGAGCAGTTCTTC. This sequence encodes CASSLGAGTGYNEQFF.

The rearrangement links TRBV3-1 (or the pseudogene TRBV3-2) to TRBJ1-3, with D tentatively TRBD1 (6 bases). The germline V and J ends were trimmed by 0 bases and 8 bases, with 14 bases remaining between them. CDR3 size: 15 residues. Per the germline V gene, CDR1 is LGHDT and CDR2 is YNNKEL (reference sequence). In DNA form, the CDR3 reads TGTGCCAGCAGCCAAGATGCGGGACATCAGTACACCATATATTTT. This gives the protein CASSQDAGHQYTIYF.

J is TRBJ1-3 and V is TRBV4-2; D gene ambiguous. V was pared by 2 bases and J by 0 bases, with 14 bases between. CDR1 and CDR2 from the germline V gene are LGHNA and YNFKEQ. This CDR3 has 17 residues. CDR3 loop: CASSQSPRESSGNTIYF. CDR3 coding DNA: TGTGCCAGCAGCCAATCCCCCCGGGAGAGCTCTGGAAACACCATATATTTT.